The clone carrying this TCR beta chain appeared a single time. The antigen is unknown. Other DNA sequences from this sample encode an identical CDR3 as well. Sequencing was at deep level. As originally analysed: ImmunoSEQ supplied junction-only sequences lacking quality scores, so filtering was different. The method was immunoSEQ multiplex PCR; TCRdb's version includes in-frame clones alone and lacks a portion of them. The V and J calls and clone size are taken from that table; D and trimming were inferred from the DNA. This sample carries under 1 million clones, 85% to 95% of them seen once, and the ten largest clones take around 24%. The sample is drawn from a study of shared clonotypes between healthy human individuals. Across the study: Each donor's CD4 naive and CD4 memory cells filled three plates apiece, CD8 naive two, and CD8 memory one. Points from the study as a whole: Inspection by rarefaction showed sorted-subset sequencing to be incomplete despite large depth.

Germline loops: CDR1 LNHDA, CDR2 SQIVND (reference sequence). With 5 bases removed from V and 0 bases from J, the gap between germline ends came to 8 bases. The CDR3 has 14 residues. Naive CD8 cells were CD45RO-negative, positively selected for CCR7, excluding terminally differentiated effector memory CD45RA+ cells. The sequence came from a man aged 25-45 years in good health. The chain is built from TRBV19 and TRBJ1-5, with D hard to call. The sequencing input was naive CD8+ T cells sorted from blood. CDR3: CASSYGYSNQPQHF. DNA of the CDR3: TGTGCCAGTAGTTACGGTTATAGCAATCAGCCCCAGCATTTT.